One T cell receptor beta chain is described in this entry. The data belong to a study of blood T cell repertoires in COVID-19. Sequenced by immunoSEQ multiplex PCR; TCRdb stores in-frame clones only, minus some. The sample has about 270,000 clones, approximately 85% seen once. V dropped 7 bases and J dropped 1 base, with 19 bases sitting between them. The CDR3 runs 15 residues. The germline V gene encodes CDR1 SQVTM and CDR2 ANQGSEA. The chain employs TRBV29-1 and TRBJ1-1; tentative D call: TRBD1 (5 bases). This TCR came from a woman aged 45-60 years with acute COVID-19. Sample: PBMCs or T cells enriched from blood (not recorded which). CDR3 DNA sequence: TGCAGCGCCTCCGTTCAGGGAGGGGAGAACACTGAAGCTTTCTTT. The encoded protein is CSASVQGGENTEAFF.